These 21 T cell receptor beta chains were all obtained from the same sample, sequenced in a study of shared clonotypes between healthy human individuals (dated by TCRdb to 2018 to 2020). The library was built by means of the immunoSEQ multiplex PCR assay. The immuneACCESS repertoire file appears here via TCRdb, limited to in-frame rearrangements. These files lack a portion of the clones; in checked studies, under half of the deficit traces to unresolved V genes, and the cause of the others is not known. Present in this sample are roughly 500,000 clones, approximately 95% of which were seen just once. The ten largest clonotypes hold about 0.054% of the sample. Specimen: naive CD4+ T cells sorted from blood. The sample's cell subset or site label is to be understood as: CD45RA+ positively selected. All receptors derive from a woman in her thirties in good health.

The V gene is TRBV4-1, the J gene TRBJ2-7; the match to TRBD2 covers 7 bases. This CDR3 is 16 amino acids long. V shed 2 bases and J 0 bases; nucleotides not matched to a gene: 7. Germline V lookup: CDR1 MGHRA, CDR2 YSYEKL. CDR3 amino acids: CASSQPSRDYSYEQYF. CDR3 in DNA: TGCGCCAGCAGCCAACCCTCTAGGGACTACTCCTACGAGCAGTACTTC.

The rearrangement joins TRBV6-1 to TRBJ1-5; D possibly corresponds to TRBD1 (5 bases). The CDR3 sequence is 14 residues long. V dropped 2 bases and J dropped 5 bases, with 10 bases sitting between them. Germline V gene lookup returns CDR1 MNHNS and CDR2 SASEGT. The CDR3 DNA reads TGTGCCAGCAGTGAACGGCAGGGCTATCAGCCCCAGCATTTT. Translated, it gives CASSERQGYQPQHF.

This chain joins TRBV6-1 and TRBJ2-7, with D unresolved. Trimming pared 5 bases from V and 6 bases from J, leaving 8 bases between. Germline CDR1 and CDR2: MNHNS and SASEGT. This CDR3 region has 11 residues. The CDR3 is CASSQSAEQYF. The CDR3 DNA reads TGTGCCAGCAGTCAGTCAGCCGAGCAGTACTTC.

This rearrangement joins TRBV19 to TRBJ1-5, with D maybe TRBD1 (6 bases). CDR3 length: 18 amino acids. From germline, CDR1 is LNHDA and CDR2 SQIVND (reference sequence). The V gene lost 3 bases and the J gene lost 1 base, with 19 bases spanning the gap. This CDR3 is CASSISAWGAGSNQPQHF. The CDR3 DNA sequence: TGTGCCAGTAGTATCTCTGCTTGGGGGGCTGGGAGCAATCAGCCCCAGCATTTT. The full variable domain, its missing parts supplied by reference TRBV19 and TRBJ1-5, is DGGITQSPKYLFRKEGQNVTLSCEQNLNHDAMYWYRQDPGQGLRLIYYSQIVNDFQKGDIAEGYSVSREKKESFPLTVTSAQKNPTAFYLCASSISAWGAGSNQPQHFGDGTRLSIL.

V usage is TRBV5-6 and J usage is TRBJ2-7, with D possibly being TRBD1 (6 bases). Trimming pared 3 bases from V and 5 bases from J, leaving 15 bases between. This CDR3 has 14 residues. Germline V gene lookup returns CDR1 SGHDT and CDR2 YYEEEE. Here the CDR3 reads CASSYGTISHEQYF. The CDR3 DNA is TGTGCCAGCAGCTACGGGACAATAAGCCACGAGCAGTACTTC.

The J gene is TRBJ1-1, the V gene TRBV9; D remains ambiguous. CDR1 is SGDLS, CDR2 YYNGEE, per germline. There are 16 residues in the CDR3. V lost 2 bases, J lost 1 base, and 15 bases lay in between. CDR3 protein: CASSVAPQGRNTEAFF. The CDR3 coding sequence is TGTGCCAGCAGCGTGGCCCCCCAAGGCCGGAACACTGAAGCTTTCTTT.

This chain uses TRBV27 with TRBJ2-5; TRBD2 matches at 10 bases. The germline gives CDR1 MNHEY, CDR2 SMNVEV (reference sequence). Trimming took 4 bases from V and 5 from J; bases not matched to a gene: 4. The CDR3 loop spans 14 amino acids. For the CDR3, the DNA is TGTGCCAGCAGTTCCCTAGCGGGAGTGGAGACCCAGTACTTC. Encoded protein: CASSSLAGVETQYF.

The chain combines TRBV28 with TRBJ1-2; D is uncertain. Looked up from germline, CDR1 is MDHEN and CDR2 is SYDVKM. Trimming pared 2 bases from V and 3 bases from J, leaving 10 bases between. This CDR3 region has 14 residues. The DNA of the CDR3 is TGTGCCAGCAGTTTACGATGGGCGGACTATGGCTACACCTTC. As protein: CASSLRWADYGYTF.

For this clone: Distinct nucleotide sequences in the sample also encode this CDR3. The V call is TRBV18, the J call TRBJ2-3; 7 bases line up with TRBD2. The germline gives CDR1 KGHSH, CDR2 LQKENI. The V and J ends lost 0 bases and 0 bases, in that order; junction bases with no gene match: 0. The CDR3 totals 15 residues. The CDR3 loop is CASSPPGGSTDTQYF. CDR3 nucleotide sequence: TGTGCCAGCTCACCACCGGGGGGGAGCACAGATACGCAGTATTTT.

The chain carries TRBV7-2 and TRBJ2-7; D is undetermined. CDR1 is SGHTA and CDR2 is FQGNSA in the germline V gene. The CDR3 loop spans 14 amino acids. Between the trimmed V and J ends, which lost 4 bases and 6 bases, there was a span of 16 bases. The CDR3: CASSWSPGVGEQYF. CDR3 in DNA: TGTGCCAGCAGCTGGAGTCCAGGTGTGGGCGAGCAGTACTTC.

The V and J genes are TRBV11-3 and TRBJ2-5, with D perhaps TRBD2 (6 bases). V lost 11 bases and J 5 bases, leaving 21 bases between the germline ends. Germline V gene sequence: CDR1 SGHNT, CDR2 YENEEA. This CDR3 has 14 residues. For the CDR3, the DNA is TGTGCCCCCCGGGGCCGGGAGAGGTGGGAGACCCAGTACTTC. Its protein product is CAPRGRERWETQYF.

The chain combines TRBV30 with TRBJ1-1, with TRBD1 as a possible D gene (5 bases). The CDR3 loop spans 13 amino acids. The germline V and J ends were trimmed by 4 bases and 0 bases, with 9 bases remaining between them. Per the germline V gene, CDR1 is GTSNPN and CDR2 is SVGIG (reference sequence). In DNA, the CDR3 is TGTGCCTGGACCGGGGGGATGAACACTGAAGCTTTCTTT. It is translated as CAWTGGMNTEAFF.

V and J are TRBV5-1 and TRBJ2-3; D may be TRBD1 (5 bases). Trimming cost V 4 bases and J 0 bases, with 12 bases left between them. This CDR3 comprises 15 residues. Germline values: CDR1 SGHRS, CDR2 YFSETQ. The CDR3 nucleotides are TGCGCCAGCAGCCCCGCGACAGCTAGCACAGATACGCAGTATTTT. Its translation: CASSPATASTDTQYF. The entire variable domain, with the rest obtained from reference TRBV5-1 and TRBJ2-3, is as follows: KAGVTQTPRYLIKTRGQQVTLSCSPISGHRSVSWYQQTPGQGLQFLFEYFSETQRNKGNFPGRFSGRQFSNSRSEMNVSTLELGDSALYLCASSPATASTDTQYFGPGTRLTVL.

This chain links TRBV11-3 with TRBJ2-1; D possibly corresponds to TRBD2 (6 bases). CDR3 length: 13 residues. The V gene lost 2 bases and the J gene lost 6 bases, with 8 bases spanning the gap. Germline V CDR1 and CDR2: SGHNT, YENEEA. The CDR3: CASSLPGGNEQFF. DNA of the CDR3: TGTGCCAGCAGCTTACCCGGGGGCAATGAGCAGTTCTTC.

The chain links TRBV1 to TRBJ1-5; TRBD1 was called by the table and not checked on the DNA. TRBV1 constitutes a pseudogene. The CDR3 is 16 residues long. CDR3 DNA sequence: TGCACCAGCAGCCCGAACAGGGTACGTGGCAATCAGCCCCAGCATTTT. This codes for CTSSPNRVRGNQPQHF.

This chain connects TRBV11-3 to TRBJ1-2, with D maybe TRBD1 (6 bases). Trimming took off 5 bases at V and 2 bases at J, with 24 bases between the two ends. Germline V lookup: CDR1 SGHNT, CDR2 YENEEA. The length of the CDR3 is 18 residues. The CDR3 coding sequence is TGTGCCAGCAGCATACCCGGACAGCGAAACCTATCCAACTATGGCTACACCTTC. This sequence encodes CASSIPGQRNLSNYGYTF.

The chain carries TRBV2 and TRBJ2-5; TRBD1 matches at 7 bases. Matching the DNA end better, TRBJ2-7 makes the J call doubtful. The CDR3 is made up of 14 amino acids. Germline V gives CDR1 SNHLY, CDR2 FYNNEI. CDR3 bases: TGTGCCAGCAGGAAAGGGACAGCAAACTACGAGCAGTACTTC. As protein: CASRKGTANYEQYF.

The CDR3 here is CASSDQGKDGYTF. The CDR3 nucleotides read TGTGCCAGCTCAGACCAGGGAAAGGATGGCTACACCTTC. The chain links TRBV18 to TRBJ1-2, with D possibly TRBD1 on 5 matching bases. The V and J ends lost 5 bases and 6 bases respectively, with 13 bases between them. This CDR3 spans 13 amino acids. In germline, CDR1 is KGHSH, CDR2 LQKENI.

The chain carries TRBV2 and TRBJ1-2; D gene unclear. The V end was cut by 5 bases, the J end by 0 bases, with 16 bases between. Germline assignment: CDR1 SNHLY and CDR2 FYNNEI. The CDR3 consists of 16 residues. CDR3 sequence: CASSPSSGRANYGYTF. CDR3 sequence (DNA): TGTGCCAGCAGTCCCAGCTCGGGAAGGGCTAACTATGGCTACACCTTC.

The chain uses TRBV18 and TRBJ2-1; perhaps TRBD2 as D (6 bases). The V and J ends lost 6 bases and 3 bases respectively, with 15 bases between them. The CDR3 is 15 amino acids. CDR1 is KGHSH, CDR2 LQKENI, per germline. For the CDR3, the DNA is TGTGCCAGCTCGATGACGGGACTGGACTACAATGAGCAGTTCTTC. This encodes CASSMTGLDYNEQFF.

The rearrangement links TRBV10-3 to TRBJ1-6; 7 bases are a match to TRBD1. The J segment lost 9 bases and the V segment lost 2 bases, leaving 13 bases of the junction unmatched. The CDR3 has 17 residues. CDR1 and CDR2 from the germline V gene are ENHRY and SYGVKD. In DNA form, the CDR3 reads TGTGCCATCAGTGAGATACCCGAGGGGGCGCTCAGTTCACCCCTCCACTTT. Its protein product is CAISEIPEGALSSPLHF.